This entry lists 29 T cell receptor beta chains sequenced from one sample in a study of blood T cells in healthy people across ages. A second about 6 to 12 cycle PCR used barcoded and J-beta primers. MiXCR was run by TCRdb on the 5' RACE reads, yielding one entry per CDR3 protein. The sample lists some 550,000 distinct CDR3 sequences; 47% were seen once. Material for sequencing was blood. These TCRs come from a man older than 75 in good health.

V gene TRBV10-3 combines with J gene TRBJ1-1; possible D gene TRBD1, 6 bases. V lost 5 bases, J lost 7 bases, and 11 bases lay in between. The CDR3 contains 12 residues. Germline V gene data show CDR1 as ENHRY and CDR2 as SYGVKD. In DNA form, the CDR3 reads TGTGCCATCAGTACAGGGTCGGGTGAAGCTTTCTTT. Protein product: CAISTGSGEAFF.

The V and J genes are TRBV10-3 and TRBJ1-4; D gene uncertain. Looked up from germline, CDR1 is ENHRY and CDR2 is SYGVKD. V shed 0 bases and J shed 3 bases, with 11 bases lying between them. The CDR3 spans 16 residues. CDR3 coding DNA: TGTGCCATCAGTGAGTCGGCCGGCCAGGCTAATGAAAAACTGTTTTTT. This codes for CAISESAGQANEKLFF.

Remarks on this clonotype: A read error may produce the germline difference seen at one junction end. The V gene is TRBV9, the J gene TRBJ2-5; D is unclear. CDR3 length equals 13 residues. Germline loops: CDR1 SGDLS, CDR2 YYNGEE. CDR3 coding DNA: TGTGCCAACAGCGTAGGCCAGCAAGAGACCCAGTACTTC. Its translation is CANSVGQQETQYF.

This clonotype was observed at least ten times. The V call is TRBV29-1, the J call TRBJ2-7; no clear D. V gave up 8 bases and J gave up 1 base, with 9 bases separating them. The germline gives CDR1 SQVTM, CDR2 ANQGSEA. There are 11 residues in the CDR3. CDR3 region: CSFTTSYEQYF. The CDR3 bases are TGCAGCTTTACTACGTCCTACGAGCAGTACTTC.

V is TRBV7-9 and J is TRBJ2-7; D gene unclear. Trimming removed 0 bases from V and 3 bases from J, with 6 bases in between. Per the germline V gene, CDR1 is SEHNR and CDR2 is FQNEAQ (reference sequence). The CDR3 extends over 13 amino acids. CDR3 sequence reads: CASSLAMNYEQYF. The CDR3 DNA follows: TGTGCCAGCAGCTTAGCGATGAACTACGAGCAGTACTTC.

This clonotype was seen only a few times. This sequence joins TRBV28 and TRBJ2-7; tentatively, D is TRBD1 or TRBD2 (5 bases each). Germline CDR1 is MDHEN and CDR2 is SYDVKM. CDR3 size: 15 residues. V lost 7 bases and J lost 2, with 18 bases in between. This CDR3 is CASTSLRDLTYEQYF. The CDR3 nucleotides are TGTGCCAGCACCTCTCTCCGGGACCTCACCTACGAGCAGTACTTC.

The rearrangement links TRBV5-5 to TRBJ2-3; D may be TRBD1 (5 bases). Germline CDR1 is SGHKS and CDR2 is YYEKEE (reference sequence). Trimming removed 0 bases from V and 1 base from J, with 9 bases in between. The CDR3 sequence is 15 residues long. The CDR3: CASSLERRGTDTQYF. The CDR3 nucleotides are TGTGCCAGCAGCTTGGAGCGCAGGGGCACAGATACGCAGTATTTT. The full variable domain, in which reference TRBV5-5 and TRBJ2-3 provide the parts outside the CDR3, is DAGVTQSPTHLIKTRGQQVTLRCSPISGHKSVSWYQQVLGQGPQFIFQYYEKEERGRGNFPDRFSARQFPNYSSELNVNALLLGDSALYLCASSLERRGTDTQYFGPGTRLTVL.

The chain has TRBV12-5 and TRBJ1-1, with 8 bases aligning to TRBD1. With V trimmed by 0 bases and J by 1 base, 7 bases remained unmatched. The CDR3 covers 17 residues. Per germline, CDR1 LGHNT and CDR2 FRNRAP. The CDR3 sequence is CASGLVSPGGANTEAFF. The CDR3, as DNA: TGTGCTAGTGGTTTGGTATCCCCAGGGGGCGCGAACACTGAAGCTTTCTTT. The full variable domain, rest sourced from reference TRBV12-5 and TRBJ1-1, is DARVTQTPRHKVTEMGQEVTMRCQPILGHNTVFWYRQTMMQGLELLAYFRNRAPLDDSGMPKDRFSAEMPDATLATLKIQPSEPRDSAVYFCASGLVSPGGANTEAFFGQGTRLTVV.

This chain's CDR3 is CASSRQGNTNEKLFF. The CDR3, as DNA: TGTGCCAGCAGTCGACAGGGGAATACTAATGAAAAACTGTTTTTT. V is TRBV14 and J is TRBJ1-4; 8 positions agree with TRBD1. This CDR3 is built from 15 residues. In germline, CDR1 is SGHDN, CDR2 FVKESK. The V and J ends lost 6 bases and 2 bases, in that order; junction bases with no gene match: 5.

The gene calls are TRBV5-1 and TRBJ2-7, with 10 bases aligning to TRBD1. Germline V gives CDR1 SGHRS, CDR2 YFSETQ. Trimming removed 0 bases from V and 5 bases from J; junction bases left unmatched: 5. The CDR3 loop spans 15 amino acids. The CDR3 spells CASSLVGTGVDEQYF. DNA of the CDR3: TGCGCCAGCAGCTTGGTAGGGACAGGGGTGGACGAGCAGTACTTC. Together with reference TRBV5-1 and TRBJ2-7, the CDR3 gives the full variable domain: KAGVTQTPRYLIKTRGQQVTLSCSPISGHRSVSWYQQTPGQGLQFLFEYFSETQRNKGNFPGRFSGRQFSNSRSEMNVSTLELGDSALYLCASSLVGTGVDEQYFGPGTRLTVT.

This clonotype was counted only a few times. This chain connects TRBV5-1 to TRBJ2-7, with 7 bases aligning to TRBD2. The CDR3 consists of 15 residues. Germline-derived CDR1 and CDR2 are SGHRS and YFSETQ. The V gene end was trimmed by 4 bases and the J gene end by 1 base; junction bases not matched to a gene: 8. The DNA of the CDR3 is TGCGCCAGCAGCCACGGGGGGAGCAGATCCTACGAGCAGTACTTC. Translating it yields CASSHGGSRSYEQYF.

The rearrangement joins TRBV27 to TRBJ2-7, with a weak D call TRBD2 (5 bases). Germline loops: CDR1 MNHEY, CDR2 SMNVEV (reference sequence). The CDR3 consists of 14 residues. Deletions cut 2 bases from V and 3 bases from J, with 11 bases between. CDR3 in DNA: TGTGCCAGCAGTTTAACACTAGTCGGCTACGAGCAGTACTTC. Translation gives CASSLTLVGYEQYF.

In this sample, this clonotype turned up once. The rearrangement joins TRBV5-5 to TRBJ1-1; TRBD1 is a possible D gene (6 bases). The V gene lost 4 bases and the J gene lost 5 bases, with 21 bases spanning the gap. The CDR3 runs 16 residues. Per the germline V gene, CDR1 is SGHKS and CDR2 is YYEKEE (reference sequence). CDR3 DNA: TGTGCCAGCAGCCCCTCCTTTGGGGGCCCCAGGACTGAAGCTTTCTTT. Translation: CASSPSFGGPRTEAFF.

The V gene is TRBV4-1, the J gene TRBJ2-2; 7 bases are shared with TRBD2. CDR1 and CDR2 from the germline V gene are MGHRA and YSYEKL. The CDR3 contains 18 residues. V lost 2 bases, J lost 2 bases, and 11 bases stayed unmatched. CDR3 DNA: TGCGCCAGCAGCCAATCCCCTAGCGGAGGAACCAACACCGGGGAGCTGTTTTTT. Translated, it gives CASSQSPSGGTNTGELFF.

This clonotype is judged medium-sized. The rearrangement uses TRBV6-6 and TRBJ2-4; possible D gene TRBD2, 5 bases. The germline V gene encodes CDR1 MNHNY and CDR2 SVGAGI (reference sequence). Trimming took off 6 bases at V and 2 bases at J, with 17 bases between the two ends. The CDR3 is made up of 16 amino acids. CDR3 nucleotides: TGTGCCAGCAGGACCTCGGTCGAGGGATCCAAAAACATTCAGTACTTC. Protein sequence: CASRTSVEGSKNIQYF.

The chain links TRBV29-1 to TRBJ1-1, with D hard to call. Germline-derived CDR1 and CDR2 are SQVTM and ANQGSEA. V dropped 4 bases and J dropped 0 bases, with 9 bases sitting between them. The CDR3 has 13 amino acids. Here the CDR3 reads CSVATRMNTEAFF. The CDR3 DNA sequence: TGCAGCGTTGCAACCCGAATGAACACTGAAGCTTTCTTT.

The chain uses TRBV20-1 and TRBJ2-1, with a tentative D call TRBD2 (7 bases). CDR3 size: 15 residues. With 4 bases removed from V and 10 bases from J, the gap between germline ends came to 23 bases. Germline V gives CDR1 DFQATT, CDR2 SNEGSKA (reference sequence). The CDR3 region has the DNA TGCAGTGCTACGAAAGGGGGGGGAGTAGACGTCGAGCAGTTCTTC. It encodes CSATKGGGVDVEQFF.

Only a few counts were recorded for this clonotype. This chain links TRBV20-1 with TRBJ1-4; D is perhaps TRBD1 (5 bases). Germline values: CDR1 DFQATT, CDR2 SNEGSKA (reference sequence). There are 13 residues in the CDR3. V was clipped by 5 bases and J by 7 bases, with 14 bases between them. The DNA of the CDR3 is TGCAGTGCTGAGGGGTTGGGTGGTGAAAAACTGTTTTTT. Amino acids: CSAEGLGGEKLFF.

V and J are TRBV14 and TRBJ2-4; the D is unclear. The CDR3 has 13 amino acids. From germline, CDR1 is SGHDN and CDR2 FVKESK. V was cut by 1 base and J by 9 bases, with 10 bases left in between. As DNA, the CDR3 is TGTGCCAGCAGCCAAGGAGGCGGCGGCATTCAGTACTTC. This encodes CASSQGGGGIQYF.

The chain is built from TRBV11-2 and TRBJ2-3; D call uncertain. This CDR3 has 13 residues. CDR1 and CDR2 from the germline V gene are SGHAT and FQNNGV. V was trimmed by 1 base and J by 7 bases, leaving 9 bases between them. The CDR3 coding sequence is TGTGCCAGCAGCTTAGTACAACTCAATACGCAGTATTTT. It encodes CASSLVQLNTQYF.

This clonotype was found many times. This sequence joins TRBV6-5 and TRBJ2-2, with 9 nucleotides matching TRBD1. This CDR3 contains 15 residues. Trimming took 0 bases from V and 9 from J; bases not matched to a gene: 5. CDR1 and CDR2 (germline): MNHEY, SVGAGI. The CDR3: CASSYSGTGIRELFF. The DNA for the CDR3 is TGTGCCAGCAGTTACTCCGGGACAGGGATTCGGGAGCTGTTTTTT.

This chain connects TRBV20-1 to TRBJ1-2; D remains ambiguous. CDR3 length: 12 amino acids. Deletions cut 2 bases from V and 5 bases from J, with 9 bases between. From germline, CDR1 is DFQATT and CDR2 SNEGSKA (reference sequence). CDR3: CSARNYNYGYTF. CDR3 in DNA: TGCAGTGCTAGAAACTACAATTATGGCTACACCTTC.

This sequence joins TRBV7-2 and TRBJ2-5; 8 nucleotides line up with TRBD1. The DNA end is more similar to TRBJ2-7, so the J call may be wrong. The CDR3 extends over 17 amino acids. Germline CDR1 reads SGHTA; CDR2 reads FQGNSA. CDR3 protein: CASSRWVLGQGIAEQYF. The CDR3, as DNA: TGTGCCAGCAGCCGGTGGGTCCTTGGACAGGGTATTGCCGAGCAGTACTTC.

The CDR3 DNA follows: TGTGCCAGCAGCGTAGCGGACAACAATGAGCAGTTCTTC. Translated: CASSVADNNEQFF. The chain combines TRBV9 with TRBJ2-1; TRBD1 is a possible D gene (5 bases). The CDR3 consists of 13 residues. Per the germline V gene, CDR1 is SGDLS and CDR2 is YYNGEE. Trimming left V 0 bases short and J 5 bases short, with 6 bases between. Together with reference TRBV9 and TRBJ2-1, the CDR3 gives the full variable domain: DSGVTQTPKHLITATGQRVTLRCSPRSGDLSVYWYQQSLDQGLQFLIQYYNGEERAKGNILERFSAQQFPDLHSELNLSSLELGDSALYFCASSVADNNEQFFGPGTRLTVL.

In its sample, this clonotype was seen a few times. This chain joins TRBV20-1 and TRBJ1-2; perhaps TRBD1 as D (5 bases). CDR3 length: 12 residues. The germline V and J ends were trimmed by 4 bases and 4 bases, with 10 bases remaining between them. Germline values: CDR1 DFQATT, CDR2 SNEGSKA (reference sequence). The chain's CDR3 is CSATTGSYGYTF. The CDR3 bases are TGCAGTGCTACCACAGGTTCCTATGGCTACACCTTC.

Here the CDR3 DNA reads TGTGCCAGCAGCCAAGCGGGGACAGTTAATGAGCAGTTCTTC. Protein: CASSQAGTVNEQFF. The chain couples TRBV3-1 to TRBJ2-1; 7 nucleotides match TRBD1. Looked up from germline, CDR1 is LGHDT and CDR2 is YNNKEL (reference sequence). This CDR3 is built from 14 residues. V trimming: 1 base; J trimming: 7 bases; junction bases outside the gene matches: 4.

The genes are TRBV28 and TRBJ2-3, with D perhaps TRBD2 (7 bases). CDR1 is MDHEN, CDR2 SYDVKM, per germline. The V gene lost 5 bases and the J gene lost 6 bases, with 15 bases spanning the gap. The CDR3 runs to 14 residues. The CDR3, as DNA: TGTGCCAGCAGTAGACGGGGGGCCGGGGATACGCAGTATTTT. It is translated as CASSRRGAGDTQYF.

The genes are TRBV6-5 and TRBJ1-5; no clear D gene. The CDR3 is made up of 15 amino acids. Germline loops: CDR1 MNHEY, CDR2 SVGAGI. Trimming cost V 0 bases and J 3 bases, with 9 bases left between them. CDR3 sequence: CASSYSNRANQPQHF. The DNA of the CDR3 is TGTGCCAGCAGTTACTCGAACCGGGCCAATCAGCCCCAGCATTTT.

The J gene is TRBJ2-3, the V gene TRBV6-6; D gene unclear. Per germline, CDR1 MNHNY and CDR2 SVGAGI (reference sequence). Trimming removed 4 bases from V and 6 bases from J, with 11 bases in between. The CDR3 covers 13 residues. CDR3 protein: CASSSRDGDTQYF. The CDR3 DNA is TGTGCCAGCAGTTCCCGAGACGGTGATACGCAGTATTTT.